The rows below give T cell receptor beta chains drawn from one sample of a study of T cell changes during pregnancy in multiple sclerosis. The protocol was immunoSEQ multiplex PCR, while the TCRdb copy is restricted to in-frame clones and leaves out a portion. There are fewer than 85,000 clones in the sample; about 94% occur only once, and 1.6% lies in the top ten. The input for sequencing was peripheral blood, taken in the first trimester of pregnancy. The source is a female donor in good health, enrolled as a control in a pregnancy study. The CDR3 runs from the conserved cysteine through the conserved F or W. The D gene is left open where the match is weak. Size is stated for part of the rows, as once, few or many counts, or as a class when the clone is expanded.

J | V | D | size | length | DNA | CDR3
TRBJ2-7 | TRBV21-1 | - | - | 16 | TGTGCCAGCAGCAAAGTGGGCAGGGGGAAAACCTACGAGCAGTACTTC | CASSKVGRGKTYEQYF
TRBJ2-5 | TRBV18 | - | - | 11 | TGTGCCAGCTCAAACAAAGAGACCCAGTACTTC | CASSNKETQYF
TRBJ1-1 | TRBV6-1 | TRBD1 | - | 13 | TGTGCCAGCACGAGACAGGGGGTTACTGAAGCTTTCTTT | CASTRQGVTEAFF
TRBJ2-1 | TRBV4-1 | TRBD2 | - | 16 | TGCGCCAGCAGCCCCCGATCTAGCGGTCTGGGCGATGAGCAGTTCTTC | CASSPRSSGLGDEQFF
TRBJ2-4 | TRBV5-1 | - | - | 13 | TGCGCCAGCAGCATTCGGTCGGGAAACATTCAGTACTTC | CASSIRSGNIQYF
TRBJ2-3 | TRBV7-9 | TRBD1 | - | 15 | TGTGCCAGCAGCACAGGACAGGGGGCCAAAGATACGCAGTATTTT | CASSTGQGAKDTQYF
TRBJ2-1 | TRBV7-8 | TRBD2 | - | 15 | TGTGCCAGCAGCCCGGGACTAGCGGAACACAATGAGCAGTTCTTC | CASSPGLAEHNEQFF
TRBJ2-7 | TRBV5-1 | TRBD2 | - | 17 | TGCGCCAGCAGCACCGGGACTAGTTTACTCCTCGAGTACGAGCAGTACTTC | CASSTGTSLLLEYEQYF
TRBJ1-1 | TRBV19 | - | - | 13 | TGTGCCAGTAGTACACAGGGGAACACTGAAGCTTTCTTT | CASSTQGNTEAFF
TRBJ2-7 | TRBV19 | TRBD1 | - | 13 | TGTGCCAGTAGTATTGGACAGGCCTACGAGCAGTACTTC | CASSIGQAYEQYF
TRBJ2-7 | TRBV28 | - | - | 14 | TGTGCCAGCAAGGGTACAGGATCTCCCTACGAGCAGTACTTC | CASKGTGSPYEQYF
TRBJ2-7 | TRBV2 | - | - | 11 | TGTGCCAGCAGTGACTTCTACGAGCAGTACTTC | CASSDFYEQYF
TRBJ2-1 | TRBV29-1 | TRBD2 | - | 17 | TGCAGCGGAACCGGGACTAGCGGGAGGGCCCCGATGGATGAGCAGTTCTTC | CSGTGTSGRAPMDEQFF
TRBJ2-5 | TRBV15 | - | - | 14 | TGTGCCACCAGCAGAGATGGGTGGGCGGAGACCCAGTACTTC | CATSRDGWAETQYF
TRBJ2-7 | TRBV14 | - | - | 16 | TGTGCCAGCAGCCGCCTGACTGTTCCTTATTCCCACGAGCAGTACTTC | CASSRLTVPYSHEQYF
TRBJ2-7 | TRBV6-1 | TRBD1 | - | 14 | TGTGCCAGCAGTGCCGGGACAGGGCCCTACGAGCAGTACTTC | CASSAGTGPYEQYF
TRBJ2-5 | TRBV5-1 | - | - | 17 | TGCGCCAGCAGCTTGGCCGAAGGACTGCCTAAGACGGAGACCCAGTACTTC | CASSLAEGLPKTETQYF
TRBJ2-3 | TRBV7-9 | TRBD2 | - | 19 | TGTGCCAGCAGCTCCTCCAGATCTAAGACTAGCGGGAGGTCAGATACGCAGTATTTT | CASSSSRSKTSGRSDTQYF
TRBJ2-6 | TRBV18 | - | - | 15 | TGTGCCAGCTCACCCTTCCGGGAAGGGGCCAACGTCCTGACTTTC | CASSPFREGANVLTF
TRBJ2-3 | TRBV18 | TRBD1 | - | 14 | TGTGCCAGCTCACTGGACAGGGGCACAGATACGCAGTATTTT | CASSLDRGTDTQYF
TRBJ2-1 | TRBV19 | TRBD2 | once | 15 | TGTGCCAGTAGACCAGGGACTAGCATCGGCGATGAGCAGTTCTTC | CASRPGTSIGDEQFF
TRBJ2-5 | TRBV5-4 | - | - | 14 | TGTGCCAGCAGCACCTCCCTGGCGGAAGAGACCCAGTACTTC | CASSTSLAEETQYF
TRBJ2-5 | TRBV5-1 | TRBD1 | - | 15 | TGCGCCAGCAGGGACAGGGGATTGTTACAAGAGACCCAGTACTTC | CASRDRGLLQETQYF
TRBJ2-3 | TRBV5-4 | - | - | 15 | TGTGCCAGCAGCTTTTCGGCGGGGATCACAGATACGCAGTATTTT | CASSFSAGITDTQYF
TRBJ2-2 | TRBV18 | - | - | 13 | TGTGCCAGCTCACCCCGGGAAACCGGGGAGCTGTTTTTT | CASSPRETGELFF
TRBJ1-1 | TRBV19 | - | - | 16 | TGTGCCAGTAGTATGGTCGACGGGGGACGAGGGACTGAAGCTTTCTTT | CASSMVDGGRGTEAFF
TRBJ1-1 | TRBV4-1 | TRBD1 | few | 15 | TGCGCCAGCAGCCTCAGACAGGGGGGAGGCACTGAAGCTTTCTTT | CASSLRQGGGTEAFF
TRBJ2-3 | TRBV28 | TRBD2 | - | 16 | TGTGCCAGCAGTTTGGGACTAGCGGGTAGCACAGATACGCAGTATTTT | CASSLGLAGSTDTQYF
TRBJ2-7 | TRBV19 | TRBD2 | once | 18 | TGTGCCAGTAGTATCCGAGGACTAGCGGGAGGGTCCCCCTACGAGCAGTACTTC | CASSIRGLAGGSPYEQYF